This entry concerns a single T cell receptor (beta chain). This sample stems from a study of blood T cells in healthy people across ages. A second about 7 to 11 cycle PCR used barcoded and J-beta primers. A template-switch adaptor with 12 random nucleotides tagged each cDNA molecule. Each CDR3 protein is one row after TCRdb ran MiXCR on the 5' RACE reads. Found here are 1,500,000 or so distinct CDR3 sequences, approximately 59% of them singletons; the top ten hold 5% to 7%. Per sample, a minimum of 6.5 million PBMCs were isolated. The CDR3 has 16 residues. Germline V gene data show CDR1 as SGHTA and CDR2 as FQGNSA.

The source is a man aged 18 to 30 in good health. V is TRBV7-2 and J is TRBJ2-1; 10 bases are shared with TRBD1. The assigned J gene may be wrong: the sequence end matches TRBJ2-7 better. Sample: blood. The CDR3 nucleotides read TGTGCCAGTGGCCATCACCGGGACAGGGGCTACAATGAGCAGTACTTC. As protein: CASGHHRDRGYNEQYF.